Listed here are 19 T cell receptor beta chains from one sample, sequenced in a study of blood T cell repertoires in COVID-19. Libraries were prepared by immunoSEQ multiplex PCR; TCRdb keeps only in-frame clonotypes and omits some of them. The table has around 270,000 clones, 70% to 90% seen once. The sample was peripheral blood. The receptors derive from a man aged 25 to 40 with active or convalescent COVID-19.

The chain recombines TRBV10-2 with TRBJ2-1, with TRBD1 identical over 8 bases. V shed 10 bases, J shed 3 bases, and the junction held 8 bases outside the gene matches. Germline values: CDR1 WSHSY, CDR2 SAAADI. The CDR3 length is 14 residues. Written as DNA, the CDR3 is TGCGCCAAACAGACAGGGGCGGTCTACAATGAGCAGTTCTTC. This gives the protein CAKQTGAVYNEQFF.

This clone was recorded only once. The rearrangement joins TRBV4-3 to TRBJ1-6; D gene ambiguous. Germline values: CDR1 LGHNA, CDR2 YSLEER. Between the trimmed V and J ends, which lost 1 base and 7 bases, there was a span of 17 bases. The CDR3 is 17 amino acids. The CDR3: CASSQAGGSGLNSPLHF. The CDR3 DNA is TGCGCCAGCAGCCAAGCTGGAGGGTCGGGTTTGAATTCACCCCTCCACTTT.

The J gene is TRBJ1-1, the V gene TRBV11-2; 8 bases agree with TRBD1. The junction had 9 bases not matched to a gene; V was cut back by 4 bases and J by 11 bases. The CDR3 spans 13 residues. Looked up from germline, CDR1 is SGHAT and CDR2 is FQNNGV. Written as DNA, the CDR3 is TGTGCCAGCAGCTCGGGACAGGTGCCTTGGGCTTTCTTT. Encoded protein: CASSSGQVPWAFF.

The genes are TRBV19 and TRBJ2-1; 11 nucleotides agree with TRBD2. Germline V gives CDR1 LNHDA, CDR2 SQIVND (reference sequence). The V segment lost 4 bases and the J segment 6 bases; nucleotides outside the gene matches: 11. This CDR3 has 17 residues. CDR3 bases: TGTGCCAGTAGTAAACCAAATAGCGGGGGGGCGCTCAATGAGCAGTTCTTC. The encoded protein is CASSKPNSGGALNEQFF.

This clone appeared a single time. The chain recombines TRBV4-2 with TRBJ1-2, with 8 positions matching TRBD1. Trimming removed 0 bases from V and 8 bases from J; junction bases left unmatched: 8. The germline V gene encodes CDR1 LGHNA and CDR2 YNFKEQ. The CDR3 contains 15 residues. The CDR3 protein is CASSQERQGLGGYTF. The CDR3, as DNA: TGTGCCAGCAGCCAAGAACGACAGGGGTTGGGGGGCTACACCTTC.

The chain uses TRBV19 and TRBJ1-5; 10 bases agree with TRBD1. CDR1 LNHDA and CDR2 SQIVND come from the germline V gene (reference sequence). Losses at the gene ends were 5 bases for V and 0 bases for J; bases not matched to a gene: 7. The length of the CDR3 is 17 residues. The CDR3 region has the DNA TGTGCCAGTAGTTGGACAGGGGGATTAGGTAGCAATCAGCCCCAGCATTTT. This sequence encodes CASSWTGGLGSNQPQHF.

The chain uses TRBV5-1 and TRBJ2-5; tentatively, D is TRBD2 (6 bases). Germline V gives CDR1 SGHRS, CDR2 YFSETQ. The CDR3 contains 15 residues. Between the trimmed V and J ends, which lost 0 bases and 5 bases, there was a span of 14 bases. DNA for the CDR3: TGCGCCAGCAGCTTGGTGGGCGGGACGGGGGAGACCCAGTACTTC. It codes for CASSLVGGTGETQYF.

Worth noting for this clone: The identical CDR3 is also encoded by other nucleotide sequences in the sample. The chain combines TRBV18 with TRBJ2-7; no firm D call. Trimming cost V 2 bases and J 3 bases, with 5 bases left between them. Germline CDR1 KGHSH, CDR2 LQKENI. This CDR3 comprises 12 residues. CDR3 bases: TGTGCCAGCTCACCATCTAGCTACGAGCAGTACTTC. As protein: CASSPSSYEQYF.

The gene calls are TRBV13 and TRBJ2-2; 8 bases line up with TRBD2. This CDR3 is built from 16 residues. CDR1 PRHDT and CDR2 FYEKMQ come from the germline V gene (reference sequence). The J segment lost 0 bases and the V segment lost 5 bases, leaving 5 bases of the junction unmatched. The CDR3 DNA sequence: TGTGCCAGCAGCACAACTAGCGGCGCGAACACCGGGGAGCTGTTTTTT. This encodes CASSTTSGANTGELFF.

The chain carries TRBV30 and TRBJ1-5; no definite D call. Germline V gives CDR1 GTSNPN, CDR2 SVGIG (reference sequence). The CDR3 has 13 amino acids. V shed 0 bases and J shed 0 bases, with 3 bases lying between them. The CDR3 nucleotides are TGTGCCTGGAGTGTTAGTAGCAATCAGCCCCAGCATTTT. It is translated as CAWSVSSNQPQHF.

The chain is built from TRBV6-5 and TRBJ1-6; 9 bases fit TRBD1. The CDR3 sequence is 15 residues long. Germline CDR1 is MNHEY and CDR2 is SVGAGI. V shed 5 bases and J 10 bases; nucleotides not matched to a gene: 9. CDR3 sequence: CASSTEGQGLSPLHF. CDR3 nucleotides: TGTGCCAGCAGTACCGAGGGACAGGGTTTGTCACCCCTCCACTTT.

The chain links TRBV5-1 to TRBJ1-5; TRBD1 aligns across 8 bases. Germline V lookup: CDR1 SGHRS, CDR2 YFSETQ. V lost 1 base and J lost 6; bases outside the gene matches: 3. The CDR3 has 14 amino acids. DNA of the CDR3: TGCGCCAGCAGCTTGACAGGGGGTTTTCAGCCCCAGCATTTT. Residues: CASSLTGGFQPQHF.

V usage is TRBV5-1 and J usage is TRBJ1-1; D is uncertain. CDR1 SGHRS and CDR2 YFSETQ come from the germline V gene. The CDR3 has 12 amino acids. V lost 0 bases and J 8 bases, leaving 8 bases between the germline ends. The CDR3 coding sequence is TGCGCCAGCAGCTTGGGACATCAAGAAGCTTTCTTT. This translates into CASSLGHQEAFF.

The chain has TRBV4-1 and TRBJ2-7; a weak D match, TRBD2 (6 bases). V was trimmed by 0 bases and J by 0 bases, leaving 12 bases between them. Germline lookup yields CDR1 MGHRA and CDR2 YSYEKL. The CDR3 loop spans 16 amino acids. In nucleotides, the CDR3 is TGCGCCAGCAGCCAAGATAAGTACGGGGGCTCCTACGAGCAGTACTTC. It encodes CASSQDKYGGSYEQYF.

This chain uses TRBV5-6 with TRBJ2-7; TRBD1 matches at 8 bases. The CDR3 is made up of 14 amino acids. Germline loops: CDR1 SGHDT, CDR2 YYEEEE. V dropped 4 bases and J dropped 1; count of bases not matched to a gene: 4. The CDR3 coding sequence is TGTGCCAGCAGCCACAGGGGGACATCCTACGAGCAGTACTTC. Translating gives CASSHRGTSYEQYF.

The chain is built from TRBV28 and TRBJ2-1; D might be TRBD2 (6 bases). The length of the CDR3 is 14 residues. CDR1 is MDHEN and CDR2 is SYDVKM in the germline V gene. V was shortened by 2 bases and J by 1 base, with 6 bases between the two germline ends. The CDR3 sequence is CASSLRGSYNEQFF. The CDR3 DNA reads as TGTGCCAGCAGTTTACGGGGGTCCTACAATGAGCAGTTCTTC.

The CDR3 is CASSLSQAVGYTF. The CDR3 DNA sequence: TGTGCCAGTAGTTTATCACAGGCGGTGGGCTACACCTTC. The rearrangement joins TRBV19 to TRBJ1-2; maybe TRBD1 (5 bases). Germline V gene data show CDR1 as LNHDA and CDR2 as SQIVND (reference sequence). The CDR3 has 13 residues. V gave up 5 bases and J gave up 8 bases, with 15 bases separating them. Combining the CDR3 with reference TRBV19 and TRBJ1-2 gives the whole variable domain DGGITQSPKYLFRKEGQNVTLSCEQNLNHDAMYWYRQDPGQGLRLIYYSQIVNDFQKGDIAEGYSVSREKKESFPLTVTSAQKNPTAFYLCASSLSQAVGYTFGSGTRLTVV.

V usage is TRBV18 and J usage is TRBJ1-5, with 9 bases identical to TRBD1. V lost 3 bases to trimming and J lost 1 base; unmatched junction nucleotides: 7. The CDR3 length is 17 residues. Germline V gene lookup returns CDR1 KGHSH and CDR2 LQKENI. The CDR3 loop reads CASSPATGGDSNQPQHF. In nucleotides, the CDR3 is TGTGCCAGCTCACCTGCGACAGGGGGGGACAGCAATCAGCCCCAGCATTTT.

This clone was picked up a small number of times. The rearrangement links TRBV7-6 to TRBJ1-1, with unresolved D. The CDR3 is made up of 13 amino acids. Per germline, CDR1 SGHVS and CDR2 FNYEAQ. V shed 5 bases and J shed 3 bases, with 10 bases lying between them. The chain's CDR3 is CASSPQAYTEAFF. The CDR3 DNA reads as TGTGCCAGCAGCCCCCAGGCCTACACTGAAGCTTTCTTT.